Listed below are T cell receptor beta chains from one sample, sequenced in a study of blood T cell repertoires in COVID-19. Sequencing used immunoSEQ multiplex PCR; TCRdb keeps in-frame clones, though not all of them. The table lists roughly 100,000 clones, 65% to 80% of them singletons. The sequencing input was peripheral blood. These receptors all stem from a woman in her seventies with acute or convalescent COVID-19. The CDR3 runs from the conserved cysteine through the conserved F or W. The D gene is left open where the match is weak. The size entry is marked missing in some rows and otherwise reads once, few, many or a size class.

abundance,v_gene,j_gene,d_gene,CDR3nt,CDR3aa
NA,TRBV7-8,TRBJ1-4,NA,TGTGCCAGCAGCCCAAGGGGGACAACTAATGAAAAACTGTTTTTT,CASSPRGTTNEKLFF
many,TRBV7-9,TRBJ2-1,TRBD1,TGTGCCAGCAGCTTAGCGCAGGGGGCCCACAATGAGCAGTTCTTC,CASSLAQGAHNEQFF
NA,TRBV30,TRBJ2-2,NA,TGTGCCTGGACGACAGCGAACACCGGGGAGCTGTTTTTT,CAWTTANTGELFF
few,TRBV7-9,TRBJ1-2,NA,TGTGCCAGCGGAAAAACAGATAACTATGGCTACACCTTC,CASGKTDNYGYTF
NA,TRBV2,TRBJ2-6,NA,TGTGCCAGCAGAGGCAGGGAAGGCTCTGGGGCCAACGTCCTGACTTTC,CASRGREGSGANVLTF
NA,TRBV6-6,TRBJ2-4,TRBD1,TGTGCCAGCAGTCACATAGGACAGGGAAGCTCGAGGGACATTCAGTACTTC,CASSHIGQGSSRDIQYF
once,TRBV15,TRBJ1-5,NA,TGTGCCACCAGCTCGAAGCGGGTGCGGAGCAATCAGCCCCAGCATTTT,CATSSKRVRSNQPQHF
few,TRBV15,TRBJ2-1,NA,TGTGCCACACGATCTCAGGGGGGATACAATGAGCAGTTCTTC,CATRSQGGYNEQFF
NA,TRBV27,TRBJ1-1,NA,TGTGCCAGCAGTTTTCTCGGCACTGAAGCTTTCTTT,CASSFLGTEAFF
NA,TRBV3-1/TRBV3-2,TRBJ1-1,TRBD1,TGTGCCAGCAGCCAAGTTAGATCGACAGGGGGCACTGAAGCTTTCTTT,CASSQVRSTGGTEAFF
NA,TRBV3-1/TRBV3-2,TRBJ2-2,NA,TGTGCCAGCAGCCAAGGAGGAGGGATCACCGGGGAGCTGTTTTTT,CASSQGGGITGELFF
NA,TRBV5-1,TRBJ2-1,TRBD1,TGCGCCAGCAGTTTTTACAAAGGACAGGGGGCCTACAATGAGCAGTTCTTC,CASSFYKGQGAYNEQFF
few,TRBV5-4,TRBJ2-5,TRBD2,TGTGCCAGCAGCTCGATAGCGGGGGGGCCCGGAGAGACCCAGTACTTC,CASSSIAGGPGETQYF
NA,TRBV2,TRBJ2-7,TRBD1,TGTGCCAGCAGGGGCCGGACAGGAATATTAGACGAGCAGTACTTC,CASRGRTGILDEQYF
NA,TRBV25-1,TRBJ2-5,TRBD1,TGTGCCAGCAGTGGAGGACAGGGGGCTCTTGGGGCGGAGACCCAGTACTTC,CASSGGQGALGAETQYF
NA,TRBV7-2,TRBJ1-6,NA,TGTGCCAGCAGCTTAGCGGAGGGCAGTTATTCACCCCTCCACTTT,CASSLAEGSYSPLHF
NA,TRBV12-3/TRBV12-4,TRBJ2-5,NA,TGTGCCAGCAGTTGGGACATCCAAGAGACCCAGTACTTC,CASSWDIQETQYF
NA,TRBV15,TRBJ2-7,NA,TGTGCCACCAGCACCAGCGGCGGCAGGGGATCCTACGAGCAGTACTTC,CATSTSGGRGSYEQYF
NA,TRBV27,TRBJ1-2,NA,TGTGCCAGCAGTTTCCAGATTGGCTATGGCTACACCTTC,CASSFQIGYGYTF
NA,TRBV7-2,TRBJ2-6,NA,TGTGCCAGCAGCCCACGGACAGTCTCTGGGGCCAACGTCCTGACTTTC,CASSPRTVSGANVLTF
few,TRBV10-1,TRBJ2-6,NA,TGCGCCAGCAGTGCAGGGGCGCTTGGGGCCAACGTCCTGACTTTC,CASSAGALGANVLTF
NA,TRBV7-9,TRBJ1-6,NA,TGTGCCAGCAGCTTAGGGACTCATCTAAATTCACCCCTCCACTTT,CASSLGTHLNSPLHF